A single sample is the source of the 7 T cell receptor beta chains below, sequenced in a study of cytomegalovirus exposure and HLA in healthy donors. PCR used 60 Vbeta primers and 13 Jbeta primers. Profiled with immunoSEQ multiplex PCR; TCRdb holds only in-frame clones, not every one. Of 80,000 or so clones in the sample, roughly 76% were seen once. Source material: PBMCs. The receptors stem from a male donor in good health and CMV-seropositive.

CDR3 sequence (DNA): TGTGCCAGCAGCTCGACAGGCAGGGACACTGAAGCTTTCTTT. Protein sequence: CASSSTGRDTEAFF. The chain couples TRBV7-3 to TRBJ1-1; D possibly corresponds to TRBD1 (6 bases). Trimming took off 4 bases at V and 3 bases at J, with 12 bases between the two ends. Germline loops: CDR1 SGHTA, CDR2 FQGTGA. CDR3 length: 14 residues. Using reference TRBV7-3 and TRBJ1-1 for the parts outside the CDR3, the full variable domain is GAGVSQTPSNKVTEKGKYVELRCDPISGHTALYWYRQSLGQGPEFLIYFQGTGAADDSGLPNDRFFAVRPEGSVSTLKIQRTERGDSAVYLCASSSTGRDTEAFFGQGTRLTVV.

This rearrangement joins TRBV4-1 to TRBJ2-1; 14 bases are a match to TRBD2. The junction had 6 bases not matched to a gene; V was cut back by 0 bases and J by 8 bases. Per germline, CDR1 MGHRA and CDR2 YSYEKL. The CDR3 covers 17 residues. CDR3 loop: CASSQDLGLAGGDEQFF. In nucleotides, the CDR3 is TGCGCCAGCAGCCAAGATTTAGGACTAGCGGGAGGCGATGAGCAGTTCTTC.

V gene TRBV13 combines with J gene TRBJ2-3; TRBD2 matches 12 bases. The germline gives CDR1 PRHDT, CDR2 FYEKMQ (reference sequence). The CDR3 loop spans 15 amino acids. The junction had 5 bases not matched to a gene; V was cut back by 4 bases and J by 6 bases. CDR3 in amino acids: CASSSGTSGWDTQYF. CDR3 bases: TGTGCCAGCAGCTCAGGGACTAGCGGGTGGGATACGCAGTATTTT.

The chain joins TRBV7-9 to TRBJ2-7, with a tentative D call TRBD2 (5 bases). Germline assignment: CDR1 SEHNR and CDR2 FQNEAQ (reference sequence). The CDR3 totals 14 residues. With 5 bases removed from V and 5 bases from J, the gap between germline ends came to 16 bases. The CDR3 DNA sequence: TGTGCCAGCAGCCCCCAAGGACTGGGAGACGAGCAGTACTTC. It is translated as CASSPQGLGDEQYF. Looking up the rest from reference TRBV7-9 and TRBJ2-7 gives the full variable domain: DTGVSQNPRHKITKRGQNVTFRCDPISEHNRLYWYRQTLGQGPEFLTYFQNEAQLEKSRLLSDRFSAERPKGSFSTLEIQRTEQGDSAMYLCASSPQGLGDEQYFGPGTRLTVT.

This chain links TRBV11-1 with TRBJ2-5, with 13 positions matching TRBD2. CDR1 and CDR2 from the germline V gene are SGHAT and FQDESV (reference sequence). This CDR3 spans 16 amino acids. J gave up 5 bases and V 3 bases, and 6 bases lay outside the gene matches. The CDR3 reads CASSFTSGGARETQYF. The CDR3 bases are TGTGCCAGCAGCTTTACTAGCGGGGGGGCCCGGGAGACCCAGTACTTC.

This clone was picked up a small number of times. The chain joins TRBV7-3 to TRBJ1-2; TRBD1 matches at 9 bases. V lost 1 base, J lost 8 bases, and 8 bases stayed unmatched. CDR3 length: 15 amino acids. The germline V gene encodes CDR1 SGHTA and CDR2 FQGTGA. The CDR3 DNA reads as TGTGCCAGCAGCTTAATAGGGGACAGGGTAGGAGGCTACACCTTC. Translating gives CASSLIGDRVGGYTF.

V is TRBV2 and J is TRBJ2-5; 7 bases are a match to TRBD1. CDR3 size: 17 residues. V gave up 2 bases and J gave up 2 bases; unmatched junction bases: 11. Germline assignment: CDR1 SNHLY and CDR2 FYNNEI. CDR3 region: CASSEIRQGRGQETQYF. The CDR3 nucleotides are TGTGCCAGCAGTGAAATCAGGCAGGGCAGGGGGCAAGAGACCCAGTACTTC.